This TCR beta chain emerged from a study of T cell responses to AZD1222 COVID-19 vaccine. Study-wide points: When two AZD1222 doses had been given, Spike-specific TCR breadth and depth rose.

TCRdb's table, derived via immunoSEQ multiplex PCR, lists solely in-frame clones and lacks some. Among around 150,000 clones listed, more than 85% were seen once. The length of the CDR3 is 12 residues. The trim removed 10 bases at V and 5 bases at J, leaving 4 bases unmatched. CDR1 and CDR2 from the germline V gene are LNHDA and SQIVND (reference sequence). Comments on this clone: As yet, its antigen is unknown.

Second doses that came at about 4 or about 12 weeks were put together. The TCR comes from an adult who received the AZD1222 COVID-19 vaccine. The chain is built from TRBV19 and TRBJ2-7; 11 bases fit TRBD2. Here the sequenced sample was peripheral blood, taken 28 days after the second AZD1222 dose. The CDR3 nucleotides are TGTGCCACGGGGACTAGCGGACACGAGCAGTACTTC. Amino acid sequence: CATGTSGHEQYF. The full variable domain, in which reference TRBV19 and TRBJ2-7 provide the parts outside the CDR3, is DGGITQSPKYLFRKEGQNVTLSCEQNLNHDAMYWYRQDPGQGLRLIYYSQIVNDFQKGDIAEGYSVSREKKESFPLTVTSAQKNPTAFYLCATGTSGHEQYFGPGTRLTVT.